The 3 T cell receptor beta chains below all came from one sample that was sequenced in a study of T-cell memory formation after mild COVID-19. TCRdb reprocessed the 5' RACE reads via MiXCR and lists one record per CDR3 protein. The sample carries around 150,000 distinct CDR3 sequences, about 15% recorded once. The specimen sequenced was PBMCs or a T cell subset sorted from them (not recorded which). The receptors were sampled from an adult woman who had mild COVID-19 (a few samples of this study predate the infection). Cell type and time point are not known.

The genes are TRBV5-4 and TRBJ1-1, with D possibly being TRBD1 (6 bases). The CDR3 sequence is 17 residues long. Germline loops: CDR1 SGHNT, CDR2 YYREEE (reference sequence). V lost 2 bases and J lost 0, with 17 bases in between. The CDR3 spells CASSFVGGITMNTEAFF. Written as DNA, the CDR3 is TGTGCCAGCAGCTTCGTCGGGGGCATAACAATGAACACTGAAGCTTTCTTT. The variable domain in full, with the rest retrieved from reference TRBV5-4 and TRBJ1-1, is ETGVTQSPTHLIKTRGQQVTLRCSSQSGHNTVSWYQQALGQGPQFIFQYYREEENGRGNFPPRFSGLQFPNYSSELNVNALELDDSALYLCASSFVGGITMNTEAFFGQGTRLTVV.

This clonotype has a handful of counts. J is TRBJ2-3 and V is TRBV5-5; 7 nucleotides align to TRBD2. Trimming took 5 bases from V and 0 from J; bases not matched to a gene: 3. There are 14 residues in the CDR3. Germline V gives CDR1 SGHKS, CDR2 YYEKEE (reference sequence). CDR3: CASRRAGSTDTQYF. Written as DNA, the CDR3 is TGTGCCAGCAGAAGAGCGGGGAGCACAGATACGCAGTATTTT.

The rearrangement links TRBV12-3 or TRBV12-4 to TRBJ1-1; D not resolved. The V end lost 1 base, the J end lost 7 bases, and 10 bases lay between the germline ends. CDR3 length equals 13 residues. The CDR3 loop reads CASSLDGGNEAFF. The CDR3 region has the DNA TGTGCCAGCAGTTTAGATGGTGGAAATGAAGCTTTCTTT.